The next 13 T cell receptor beta chains were all read from a single sample in a study of T cell responses to AZD1222 COVID-19 vaccine. The data were produced by immunoSEQ multiplex PCR, yet TCRdb's version contains in-frame clones alone and is incomplete. The sample lists about 93,000 clones; 75% to 90% were seen once. Specimen: peripheral blood, collected 28 days after the second AZD1222 dose. These receptors all come from an adult who received the AZD1222 COVID-19 vaccine.

The V and J genes are TRBV14 and TRBJ1-6; TRBD1 agrees at 10 bases. This CDR3 is 17 amino acids long. V lost 4 bases and J lost 10; bases outside the gene matches: 13. From germline, CDR1 is SGHDN and CDR2 FVKESK. The CDR3 DNA reads TGTGCCAGCAGCCCCTGGATTGCCGGGACAGGGGTCTCACCCCTCCACTTT. Translation: CASSPWIAGTGVSPLHF.

CDR3 in amino acids: CATGGDSTDTQYF. The DNA for the CDR3 is TGTGCCACCGGCGGGGATAGCACAGATACGCAGTATTTT. This chain joins TRBV24-1 and TRBJ2-3, with a weak D call TRBD2 (6 bases). Germline CDR1 is KGHDR and CDR2 is SFDVKD. The ends were cut back, 9 bases at V and 0 bases at J, with 9 bases in the middle. The length of the CDR3 is 13 residues.

The V call is TRBV6-6, the J call TRBJ1-2; the match to TRBD1 covers 9 bases. Germline lookup yields CDR1 MNHNY and CDR2 SVGAGI (reference sequence). The V and J ends lost 2 bases and 4 bases, in that order; junction bases with no gene match: 5. The CDR3 sequence is 15 residues long. DNA for the CDR3: TGTGCCAGCAGTTACCCACAGGGGGCGAGCTATGGCTACACCTTC. Amino acid sequence: CASSYPQGASYGYTF.

With respect to this clone: One end of the junction varies from germline; a read error may be responsible. CDR3 sequence reads: CASSLGLAGEAGELFF. DNA of the CDR3: TGTGCTAGCAGCTTAGGACTAGCGGGAGAGGCCGGGGAGCTGTTTTTT. The chain employs TRBV7-7 and TRBJ2-2; 13 bases map to TRBD2. This CDR3 region has 16 residues. Germline V gene data show CDR1 as SSHAT and CDR2 as FNYEAQ (reference sequence). Full variable domain (missing parts from reference TRBV7-7 and TRBJ2-2): GAGVSQSPRYKVTKRGQDVTLRCDPISSHATLYWYQQALGQGPEFLTYFNYEAQPDKSGLPSDRFSAERPEGSISTLTIQRTEQRDSAMYRCASSLGLAGEAGELFFGEGSRLTVL.

The chain has TRBV3-1 (or the pseudogene TRBV3-2) and TRBJ2-3; 7 bases agree with TRBD2. J was trimmed by 3 bases and V by 4 bases; bases with no gene match: 10. Germline-derived CDR1 and CDR2 are LGHDT and YNNKEL (reference sequence). The CDR3 runs 16 residues. CDR3 bases: TGTGCCAGCAGCCCCCGTATCTCTAGCGGAACAGATACGCAGTATTTT. Protein product: CASSPRISSGTDTQYF.

The chain carries TRBV28 and TRBJ2-1; unclear D gene. Per germline, CDR1 MDHEN and CDR2 SYDVKM. The ends were cut back, 6 bases at V and 4 bases at J, with 22 bases in the middle. The length of the CDR3 is 17 residues. Written as DNA, the CDR3 is TGTGCCAGCAGACCCGTTTGGCCCGACCTAGATTACAATGAGCAGTTCTTC. It yields the protein CASRPVWPDLDYNEQFF.

The chain uses TRBV24-1 and TRBJ2-3; 8 bases match TRBD2. The V segment lost 2 bases and the J segment 3 bases; nucleotides outside the gene matches: 6. The length of the CDR3 is 16 residues. Per germline, CDR1 KGHDR and CDR2 SFDVKD. The CDR3 coding sequence is TGTGCCACCAGTGATTCTACCAGCGGGAGAACAGATACGCAGTATTTT. It specifies CATSDSTSGRTDTQYF.

The chain joins TRBV19 to TRBJ2-5, with 11 bases matching TRBD1. After removal of 3 bases from V and 4 bases from J, the junction contained 1 base not matched to a gene. Germline-derived CDR1 and CDR2 are LNHDA and SQIVND (reference sequence). The CDR3 is made up of 14 amino acids. For the CDR3, the DNA is TGTGCCAGTAGTATTGGACAGGGGGCAGAGACCCAGTACTTC. This sequence encodes CASSIGQGAETQYF.

CDR3 protein: CSVEGLKANYGYTF. As DNA, the CDR3 is TGCAGCGTTGAAGGCCTAAAAGCTAACTATGGCTACACCTTC. This sequence joins TRBV29-1 and TRBJ1-2; unclear D gene. This CDR3 region has 14 residues. V dropped 1 base and J dropped 0 bases, with 9 bases sitting between them. Germline loops: CDR1 SQVTM, CDR2 ANQGSEA.

The chain combines TRBV7-9 with TRBJ2-7, with D unresolved. The V and J ends lost 5 bases and 4 bases respectively, with 9 bases between them. CDR1 is SEHNR, CDR2 FQNEAQ, per germline (reference sequence). This CDR3 region has 12 residues. The CDR3 region is CASSRPLYEQYF. In DNA, the CDR3 is TGTGCCAGCAGCCGTCCCCTATACGAGCAGTACTTC.

This chain connects TRBV27 to TRBJ2-7; D remains unclear. The germline V gene encodes CDR1 MNHEY and CDR2 SMNVEV (reference sequence). The CDR3 is 14 residues long. V lost 7 bases and J lost 0, with 13 bases in between. Written as DNA, the CDR3 is TGTGCCAGCAAACTACTACCGAGCTCCTACGAGCAGTACTTC. This gives the protein CASKLLPSSYEQYF.

This chain links TRBV18 with TRBJ1-4; 7 nucleotides match TRBD1. The CDR3 is made up of 14 amino acids. The V and J ends lost 3 bases and 5 bases, in that order; junction bases with no gene match: 3. CDR1 and CDR2 from the germline V gene are KGHSH and LQKENI. CDR3 nucleotide sequence: TGTGCCAGCTCACCGACAGGGCAGAATGAAAAACTGTTTTTT. Amino acid sequence: CASSPTGQNEKLFF.

V usage is TRBV9 and J usage is TRBJ1-2; possible D gene TRBD1, 5 bases. CDR1 is SGDLS, CDR2 YYNGEE, per germline. Trimming removed 3 bases at V and 7 bases at J, with 13 bases between. This CDR3 contains 13 residues. CDR3 in amino acids: CASSAGGEGGYTF. The CDR3 DNA reads TGTGCCAGCAGCGCCGGGGGGGAAGGTGGCTACACCTTC.